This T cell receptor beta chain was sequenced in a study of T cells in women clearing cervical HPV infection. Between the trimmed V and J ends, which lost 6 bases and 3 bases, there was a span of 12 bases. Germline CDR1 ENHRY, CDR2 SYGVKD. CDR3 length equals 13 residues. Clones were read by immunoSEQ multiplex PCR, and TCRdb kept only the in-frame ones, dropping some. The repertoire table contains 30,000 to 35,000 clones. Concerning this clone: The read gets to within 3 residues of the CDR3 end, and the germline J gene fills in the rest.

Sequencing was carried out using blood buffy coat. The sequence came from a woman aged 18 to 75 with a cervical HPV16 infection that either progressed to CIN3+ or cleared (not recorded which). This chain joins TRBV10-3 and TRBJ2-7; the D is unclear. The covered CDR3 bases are TGTGCCATCAGCTCAACATCGGGCTACGAG. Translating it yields CAISSTSGYE. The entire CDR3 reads CAISSTSGYEQYF.